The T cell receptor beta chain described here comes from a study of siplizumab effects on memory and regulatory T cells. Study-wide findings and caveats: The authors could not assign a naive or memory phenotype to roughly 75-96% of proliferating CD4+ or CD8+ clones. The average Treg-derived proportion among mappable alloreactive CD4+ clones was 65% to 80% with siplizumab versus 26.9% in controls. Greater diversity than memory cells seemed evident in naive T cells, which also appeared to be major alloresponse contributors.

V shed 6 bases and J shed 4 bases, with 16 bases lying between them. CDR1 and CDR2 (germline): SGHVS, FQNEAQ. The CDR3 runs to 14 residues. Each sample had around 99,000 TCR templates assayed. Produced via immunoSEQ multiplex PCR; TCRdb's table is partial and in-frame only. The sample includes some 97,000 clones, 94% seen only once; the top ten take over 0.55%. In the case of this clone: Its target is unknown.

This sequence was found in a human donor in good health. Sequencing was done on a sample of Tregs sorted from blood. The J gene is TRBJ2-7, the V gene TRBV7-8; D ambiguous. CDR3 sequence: CASSQNPLLYEQYF. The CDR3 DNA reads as TGTGCCAGCAGTCAGAACCCACTCCTGTACGAGCAGTACTTC.